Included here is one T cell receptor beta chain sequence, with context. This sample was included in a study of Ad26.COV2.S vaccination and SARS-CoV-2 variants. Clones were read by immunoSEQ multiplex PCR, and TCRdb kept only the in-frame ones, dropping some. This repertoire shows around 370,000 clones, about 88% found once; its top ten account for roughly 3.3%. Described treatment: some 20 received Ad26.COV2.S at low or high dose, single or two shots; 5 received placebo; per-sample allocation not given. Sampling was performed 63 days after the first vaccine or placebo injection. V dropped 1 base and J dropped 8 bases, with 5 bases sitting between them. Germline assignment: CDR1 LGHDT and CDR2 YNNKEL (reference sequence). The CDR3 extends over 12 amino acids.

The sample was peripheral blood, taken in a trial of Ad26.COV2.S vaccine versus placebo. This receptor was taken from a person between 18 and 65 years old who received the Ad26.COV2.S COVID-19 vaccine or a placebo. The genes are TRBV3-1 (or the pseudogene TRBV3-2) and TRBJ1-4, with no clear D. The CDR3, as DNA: TGTGCCAGCAGCCAAGTTCCCGAAAAACTGTTTTTT. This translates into CASSQVPEKLFF.